Sequencing of this T cell receptor (beta chain) was carried out in a study of T cell changes during pregnancy in multiple sclerosis. The length of the CDR3 is 16 residues. Germline-derived CDR1 and CDR2 are SGHVS and FQNEAQ. Trimming took 1 base from V and 5 from J; bases not matched to a gene: 7. The assay was immunoSEQ multiplex PCR, and TCRdb's table has in-frame clones only and misses some. The repertoire holds roughly 15,000 clones, around four fifths seen once, with about a tenth in the top ten. The clonotype originates from a female donor in good health, enrolled as a control in a pregnancy study. This chain joins TRBV7-8 and TRBJ2-1; 8 positions agree with TRBD1. The sample here was CD8+ T cells from peripheral blood mononuclear cells, taken in the second trimester of pregnancy. The CDR3 loop reads CASSLVDPGQDNEQFF. DNA for the CDR3: TGTGCCAGCAGCTTAGTAGACCCGGGACAGGACAATGAGCAGTTCTTC.